This paragraph covers one TCR beta chain sequence. Antigen specificity is unknown. The sample is drawn from a study of cytomegalovirus exposure and HLA in healthy donors. Study information: Prior work identified under 130 million unique TCR beta sequences in around 170 million T cells.

The PCR ran on 60 Vbeta and 13 Jbeta primers. Clones were read by immunoSEQ multiplex PCR, and TCRdb kept only the in-frame ones, dropping some. The sample yields about 160,000 clones, around four fifths seen once. Trimming removed 0 bases at V and 1 base at J, with 7 bases between. The length of the CDR3 is 15 residues. Germline V CDR1 and CDR2: LNHNV, YYDKDF (reference sequence). General study results and limits: In a later analysis, the majority of CMV-associated beta chains seemingly showed HLA restriction. The authors enumerated 150 to 200 TCR beta chains as linked to cytomegalovirus. Sequencing artifact likely explains a cluster of highly shared sequence variants.

The sample taken for sequencing was PBMCs. This clonotype was obtained from a woman in her thirties in good health and CMV-seronegative. The V gene is TRBV15, the J gene TRBJ1-5; perhaps TRBD1 as D (5 bases). The DNA for the CDR3 is TGTGCCACCAGCAGAGACAGGGTCAGCAATCAGCCCCAGCATTTT. It specifies CATSRDRVSNQPQHF.